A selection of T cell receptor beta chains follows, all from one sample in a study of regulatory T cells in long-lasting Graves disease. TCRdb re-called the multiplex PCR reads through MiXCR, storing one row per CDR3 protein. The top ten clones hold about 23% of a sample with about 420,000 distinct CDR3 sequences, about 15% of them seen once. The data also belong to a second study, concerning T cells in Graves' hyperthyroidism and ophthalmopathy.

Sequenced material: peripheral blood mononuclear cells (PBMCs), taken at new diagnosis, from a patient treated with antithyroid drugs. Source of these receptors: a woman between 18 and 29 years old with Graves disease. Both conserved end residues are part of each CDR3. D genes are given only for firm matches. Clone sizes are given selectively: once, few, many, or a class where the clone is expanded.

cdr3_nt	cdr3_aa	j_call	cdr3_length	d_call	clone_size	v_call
TGCAGCGCCGTGGGACAGGGGGAAAAAAAACTGTTTTTT	CSAVGQGEKKLFF	TRBJ1-4	13	TRBD1	-	TRBV29-1
TGTGCCAGCAGTTCCACAGGGGGCGCTTACAACGAGCAGTACTTC	CASSSTGGAYNEQYF	TRBJ2-7	15	TRBD1	many	TRBV12-3/TRBV12-4
TGTGCCAGCAGTTTTCGGACAGACACTGAAGCTTTCTTT	CASSFRTDTEAFF	TRBJ1-1	13	-	many	TRBV28
TGCAGTGCTACTAGCGGGAGGGAGCTGACAGAGACCCAGTACTTC	CSATSGRELTETQYF	TRBJ2-5	15	TRBD2	many	TRBV20-1
TGTGCCAGCAGATGGGTAGCGTCAGATACGCAGTATTTT	CASRWVASDTQYF	TRBJ2-3	13	-	-	TRBV13
TGTGCCAGCTCACTCAAGGGGACTAGCGGCTCCTACGAGCAGTACTTC	CASSLKGTSGSYEQYF	TRBJ2-7	16	TRBD2	-	TRBV27
TGTGCCAGCCGCTCTAGGGTCACCGGGGAGCTGTTTTTT	CASRSRVTGELFF	TRBJ2-2	13	-	few	TRBV7-9
TGTGCCAGCTCACCTTTCTCTAGCGGGAGTCTTGGCGAGCAGTTCTTC	CASSPFSSGSLGEQFF	TRBJ2-1	16	TRBD2	-	TRBV18
TGTGCCAGCAGTTCAACTAGACTAGCGGGAGAGACCCAGTACTTC	CASSSTRLAGETQYF	TRBJ2-5	15	TRBD2	few	TRBV12-3/TRBV12-4
TGTGCCAGCAGCCCGTCCTTCTCGGCTAGCGGGGCCTACAATGAGCAGTTCTTC	CASSPSFSASGAYNEQFF	TRBJ2-1	18	TRBD2	many	TRBV7-9
TGTGCCAGCAGACCGGTCCGCAGGGGAGGGAACAATGAGCAGTTCTTC	CASRPVRRGGNNEQFF	TRBJ2-1	16	-	-	TRBV7-2
TGTGCCAGCAGTTACCTAGCGGGAGTGTCCGGGGAGCTGTTTTTT	CASSYLAGVSGELFF	TRBJ2-2	15	TRBD2	-	TRBV14
TGTGCCTGGAGTCCCCTGACAGGGTGGGACACTGAAGCTTTCTTT	CAWSPLTGWDTEAFF	TRBJ1-1	15	TRBD1	many	TRBV30
TGTGCCAGCAGCTCGCGACTAGCGGGGGAACAAGAGACCCAGTACTTC	CASSSRLAGEQETQYF	TRBJ2-5	16	TRBD2	many	TRBV28
TGTGCCAGCGCTGAACAGGCGGGCGGGGACACTGAAGCTTTCTTT	CASAEQAGGDTEAFF	TRBJ1-1	15	-	many	TRBV28
TGCAGCGTTGAGGTGAGCCTCGGCAATGAGCAGTTCTTC	CSVEVSLGNEQFF	TRBJ2-1	13	-	many	TRBV29-1
TGTGCCTGGGACCAGCTGGATGGTCCCTACAATGAGCAGTTCTTC	CAWDQLDGPYNEQFF	TRBJ2-1	15	-	-	TRBV30
TGTGCCAGCAGTTTATCTTGGCAGTGGTTCTTC	CASSLSWQWFF	TRBJ2-1	11	-	-	TRBV28
TGTGCCAGCAGCTCCCAATTAGCGGGAGGGTCCTACGAGCAGTACTTC	CASSSQLAGGSYEQYF	TRBJ2-7	16	TRBD2	-	TRBV7-2
TGTGCCAGCGGGGATATCGGTCAAAACTATGGCTACACCTTC	CASGDIGQNYGYTF	TRBJ1-2	14	-	-	TRBV9
TGTGCCAGCAGCCAAGGACCGTACGAGCAGTACTTC	CASSQGPYEQYF	TRBJ2-7	12	-	many	TRBV3-1
TGTGCCAGCACCCTGGACAGGGGGCAGTACACTGAAGCTTTCTTT	CASTLDRGQYTEAFF	TRBJ1-1	15	TRBD1	many	TRBV12-3/TRBV12-4
TGTGCCAGCAGTGTCGGGACCGACACCGGGGAGCTGTTTTTT	CASSVGTDTGELFF	TRBJ2-2	14	-	many	TRBV6-1
TGCGCCAGCAGCTTGGTGAGGGGGCGTCTAAATGAGCAGTTCTTC	CASSLVRGRLNEQFF	TRBJ2-1	15	TRBD1	many	TRBV5-1
TGCAGCGTTAGCGGGAGCTGGGAGACCCAGTACTTC	CSVSGSWETQYF	TRBJ2-5	12	TRBD2	-	TRBV29-1
TGCAGCGTTGAAGATGGGGGACAGTACGAGCAGTACTTC	CSVEDGGQYEQYF	TRBJ2-7	13	TRBD1	-	TRBV29-1
TGTGCCAGCAGCTCTACCACAGCGAACACTGAAGCTTTCTTT	CASSSTTANTEAFF	TRBJ1-1	14	-	few	TRBV7-6
TGTGCCAGCAGCTTCCAGGGTGTCAGGGAAAAACTGTTTTTT	CASSFQGVREKLFF	TRBJ1-4	14	-	-	TRBV7-2
TGTGCCAGCAGGCCCCGGGACGGCACCTACGAGCAGTACTTC	CASRPRDGTYEQYF	TRBJ2-7	14	-	-	TRBV6-1
TGTGCCAGCAGTTACCAGGGAACTAGTACTGAAGCTTTCTTT	CASSYQGTSTEAFF	TRBJ1-1	14	-	many	TRBV6-2/TRBV6-3
TGTGCCAGCAGTGAACTTCAGGATAATTCACCCCTCCACTTT	CASSELQDNSPLHF	TRBJ1-6	14	-	few	TRBV6-2/TRBV6-3
TGTGCCAGCAGTCTGAAAGAGACGGGCTACGAGCAGTACTTC	CASSLKETGYEQYF	TRBJ2-7	14	-	many	TRBV27
TGTGCCAGCAGTTCCAACCCGGGACGGAGTAGCTCTGGGGCCAACGTCCTGACTTTC	CASSSNPGRSSSGANVLTF	TRBJ2-6	19	-	-	TRBV27
TGCGCCAGCTCCCCCGGGCTCGCTGGAAACACCATATATTTT	CASSPGLAGNTIYF	TRBJ1-3	14	-	few	TRBV5-1
TGTGCCAGCTCACCCGCGACTAGCGGTTACAATGAGCAGTTCTTC	CASSPATSGYNEQFF	TRBJ2-1	15	TRBD2	few	TRBV18
TGTGCCTGGAGTGATCGCGTAGGTTACAATGAGCAGTTCTTC	CAWSDRVGYNEQFF	TRBJ2-1	14	-	many	TRBV30
TGCGCCAGCAGGGCCTCCGAGAGGAGGGGTGAGCAGTTCTTC	CASRASERRGEQFF	TRBJ2-1	14	-	few	TRBV5-1
TGTGCCAGCAGCTCAACCTGGGGGTCTTCCTACAATGAGCAGTTCTTC	CASSSTWGSSYNEQFF	TRBJ2-1	16	-	few	TRBV11-3
TGCAGTGCTAGAGATCAACTAGGGGGGGAGACCCAGTACTTC	CSARDQLGGETQYF	TRBJ2-5	14	-	-	TRBV20-1
TGTGCCAGCAGTTTAAGGGTTCGCACAGATACGCAGTATTTT	CASSLRVRTDTQYF	TRBJ2-3	14	-	many	TRBV12-3/TRBV12-4
TGTGCCAGCAGAAAAAACAGGGATTGGGGCTTGAACACTGAAGCTTTCTTT	CASRKNRDWGLNTEAFF	TRBJ1-1	17	-	many	TRBV12-3/TRBV12-4
TGTGCCAGCAGTTCGGCGGGACTAGCGTTGATATTGCAGTATTTT	CASSSAGLALILQYF	TRBJ2-3	15	TRBD2	many	TRBV12-3/TRBV12-4